The clone carrying this TCR beta chain was observed a single time. Its antigen is not known. The data stem from a study of CD8 T cells in ankylosing spondylitis. Study observations and caveats: Among TCR beta sequences, a motif of roughly 8 highly homologous variants appeared characteristic of ankylosing spondylitis blood. According to the report, clones linked to the disease were significantly enriched in matched synovial fluid samples taken from ankylosing spondylitis patients.

Preparation of TCR beta libraries was done by quantitative 5'-RACE with molecular barcodes. TCRdb fed the 5' RACE reads into MiXCR, producing one record per CDR3 protein. The sample holds about 160,000 distinct CDR3 sequences, around 17% seen once. The CDR3 runs 11 residues. The ends were cut back, 8 bases at V and 1 base at J, with 4 bases in the middle. The germline gives CDR1 ENHRY, CDR2 SYGVKD. This receptor was identified in a male donor with ankylosing spondylitis or in good health (not recorded which). Sequencing was carried out using blood, either unsorted or a sorted T cell fraction (not recorded which). This sequence joins TRBV10-3 and TRBJ2-3; D gene ambiguous. CDR3 in amino acids: CAIGGTDTQYF. The CDR3 coding sequence is TGTGCCATCGGAGGCACAGATACGCAGTATTTT.